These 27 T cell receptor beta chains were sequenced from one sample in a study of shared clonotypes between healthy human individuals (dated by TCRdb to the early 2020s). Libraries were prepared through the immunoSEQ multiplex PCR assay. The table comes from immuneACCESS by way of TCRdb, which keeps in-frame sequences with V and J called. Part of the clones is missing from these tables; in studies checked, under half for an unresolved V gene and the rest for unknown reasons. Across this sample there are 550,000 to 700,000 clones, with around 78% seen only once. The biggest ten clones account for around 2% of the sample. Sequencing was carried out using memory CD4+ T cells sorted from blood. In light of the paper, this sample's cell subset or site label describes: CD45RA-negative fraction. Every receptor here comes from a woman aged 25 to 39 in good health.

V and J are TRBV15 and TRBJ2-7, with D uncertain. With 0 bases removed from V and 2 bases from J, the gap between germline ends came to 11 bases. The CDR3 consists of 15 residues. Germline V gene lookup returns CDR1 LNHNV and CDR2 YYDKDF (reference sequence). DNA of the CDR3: TGTGCCACCAGCAGAGAACTGAACTGGCCCTACGAGCAGTACTTC. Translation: CATSRELNWPYEQYF.

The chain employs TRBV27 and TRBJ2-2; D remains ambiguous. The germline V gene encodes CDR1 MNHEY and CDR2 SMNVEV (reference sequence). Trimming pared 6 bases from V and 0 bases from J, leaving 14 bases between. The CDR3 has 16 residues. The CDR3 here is CASSLPRLSNTGELFF. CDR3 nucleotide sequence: TGTGCCAGCAGCCTCCCCCGCTTATCGAACACCGGGGAGCTGTTTTTT.

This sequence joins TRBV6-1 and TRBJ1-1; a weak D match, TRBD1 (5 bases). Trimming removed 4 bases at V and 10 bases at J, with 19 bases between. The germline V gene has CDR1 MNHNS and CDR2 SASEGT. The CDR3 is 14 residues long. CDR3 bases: TGTGCCAGCAGTGTTGGGTGGGGGACCCCAAGAGCTTTCTTT. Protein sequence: CASSVGWGTPRAFF.

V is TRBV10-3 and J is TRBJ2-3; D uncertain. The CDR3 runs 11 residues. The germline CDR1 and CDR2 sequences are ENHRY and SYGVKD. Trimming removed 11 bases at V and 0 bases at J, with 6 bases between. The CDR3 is CAASSTDTQYF. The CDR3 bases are TGTGCCGCTTCTAGCACAGATACGCAGTATTTT.

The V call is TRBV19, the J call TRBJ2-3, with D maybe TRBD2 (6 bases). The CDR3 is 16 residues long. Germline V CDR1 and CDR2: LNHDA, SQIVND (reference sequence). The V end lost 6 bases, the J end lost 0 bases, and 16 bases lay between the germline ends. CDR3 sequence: CASRASAPASTDTQYF. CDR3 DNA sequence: TGTGCCAGTAGGGCTAGCGCCCCGGCTAGCACAGATACGCAGTATTTT.

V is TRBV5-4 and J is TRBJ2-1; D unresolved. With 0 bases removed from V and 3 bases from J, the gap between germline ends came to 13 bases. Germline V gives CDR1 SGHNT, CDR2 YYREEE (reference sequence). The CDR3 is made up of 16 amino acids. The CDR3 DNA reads TGTGCCAGCAGCTTGGAGGCTCGCCTGGTCTACAATGAGCAGTTCTTC. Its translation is CASSLEARLVYNEQFF.

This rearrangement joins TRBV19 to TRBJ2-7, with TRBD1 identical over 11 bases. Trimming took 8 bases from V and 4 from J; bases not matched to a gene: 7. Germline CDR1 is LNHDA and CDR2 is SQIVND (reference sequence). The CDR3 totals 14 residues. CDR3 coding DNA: TGTGCCAGTTCCCGGACAGGGGGCAGGTACGAGCAGTACTTC. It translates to CASSRTGGRYEQYF.

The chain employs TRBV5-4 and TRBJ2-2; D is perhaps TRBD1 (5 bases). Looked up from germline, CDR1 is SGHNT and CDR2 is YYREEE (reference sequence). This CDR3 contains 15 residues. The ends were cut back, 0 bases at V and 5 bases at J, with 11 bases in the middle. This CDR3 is CASSLGRVQTGELFF. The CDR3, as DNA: TGTGCCAGCAGCTTGGGCAGGGTTCAAACCGGGGAGCTGTTTTTT. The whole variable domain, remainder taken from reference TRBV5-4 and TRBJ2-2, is ETGVTQSPTHLIKTRGQQVTLRCSSQSGHNTVSWYQQALGQGPQFIFQYYREEENGRGNFPPRFSGLQFPNYSSELNVNALELDDSALYLCASSLGRVQTGELFFGEGSRLTVL.

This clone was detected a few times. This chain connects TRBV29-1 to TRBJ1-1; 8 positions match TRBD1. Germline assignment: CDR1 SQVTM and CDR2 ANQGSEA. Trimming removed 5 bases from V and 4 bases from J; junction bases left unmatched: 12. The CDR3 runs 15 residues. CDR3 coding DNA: TGCAGCGTTACGTCGACAGGGGATGGTAGCACTGAAGCTTTCTTT. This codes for CSVTSTGDGSTEAFF.

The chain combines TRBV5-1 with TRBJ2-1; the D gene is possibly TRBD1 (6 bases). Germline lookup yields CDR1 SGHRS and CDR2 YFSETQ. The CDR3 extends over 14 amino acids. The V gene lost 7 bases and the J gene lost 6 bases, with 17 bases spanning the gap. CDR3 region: CASVDGFRGNEQFF. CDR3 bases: TGCGCCAGCGTCGACGGGTTCAGGGGCAATGAGCAGTTCTTC.

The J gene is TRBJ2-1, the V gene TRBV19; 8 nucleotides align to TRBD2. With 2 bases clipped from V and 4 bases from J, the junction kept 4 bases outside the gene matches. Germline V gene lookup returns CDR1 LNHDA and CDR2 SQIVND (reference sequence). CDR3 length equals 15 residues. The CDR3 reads CASSITGLGYNEQFF. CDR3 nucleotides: TGTGCCAGTAGTATAACGGGACTAGGTTACAATGAGCAGTTCTTC.

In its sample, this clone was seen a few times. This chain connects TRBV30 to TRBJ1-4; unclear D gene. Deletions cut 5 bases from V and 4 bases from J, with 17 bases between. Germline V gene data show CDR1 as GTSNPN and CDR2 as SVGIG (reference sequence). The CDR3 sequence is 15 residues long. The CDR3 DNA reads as TGTGCCTGGGCCCCCAAAGGGTTTCTTAATGAAAAACTGTTTTTT. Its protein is CAWAPKGFLNEKLFF.

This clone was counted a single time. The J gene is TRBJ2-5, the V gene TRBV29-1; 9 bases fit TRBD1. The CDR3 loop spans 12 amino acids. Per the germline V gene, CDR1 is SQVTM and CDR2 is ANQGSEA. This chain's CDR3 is CSGDRVQETQYF. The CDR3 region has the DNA TGCAGTGGGGACAGGGTACAAGAGACCCAGTACTTC.

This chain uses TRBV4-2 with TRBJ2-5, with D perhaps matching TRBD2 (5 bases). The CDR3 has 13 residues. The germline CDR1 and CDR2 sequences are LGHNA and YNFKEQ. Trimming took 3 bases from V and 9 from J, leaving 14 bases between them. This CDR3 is CASSQVRAGAQYF. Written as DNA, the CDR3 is TGTGCCAGCAGCCAGGTTAGGGCCGGGGCCCAGTACTTC.

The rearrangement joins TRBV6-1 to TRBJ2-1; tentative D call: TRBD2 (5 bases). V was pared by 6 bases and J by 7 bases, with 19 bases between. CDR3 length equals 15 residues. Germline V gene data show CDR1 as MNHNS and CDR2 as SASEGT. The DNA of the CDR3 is TGTGCCAGCAGCGATGCGGGTAGTCCGGCGAATGAGCAGTTCTTC. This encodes CASSDAGSPANEQFF.

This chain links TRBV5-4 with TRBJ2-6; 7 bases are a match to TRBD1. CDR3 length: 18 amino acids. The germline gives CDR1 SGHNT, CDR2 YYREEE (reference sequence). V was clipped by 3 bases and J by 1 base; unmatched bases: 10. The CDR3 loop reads CASSWEGGAGSGANVLTF. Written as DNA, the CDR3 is TGTGCCAGCAGCTGGGAAGGGGGCGCGGGTTCTGGGGCCAACGTCCTGACTTTC.

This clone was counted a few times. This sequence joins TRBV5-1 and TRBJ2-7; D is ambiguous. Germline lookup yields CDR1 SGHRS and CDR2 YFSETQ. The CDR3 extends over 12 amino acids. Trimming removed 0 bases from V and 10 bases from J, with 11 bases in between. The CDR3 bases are TGCGCCAGCAGCTTGGCTTTCGGGTCTCAGTACTTC. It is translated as CASSLAFGSQYF.

The CDR3 DNA follows: TGTGCCAGTAGAAAACAGGGGACAGTCGCCGGGGAGCTGTTTTTT. Amino acids: CASRKQGTVAGELFF. V and J are TRBV19 and TRBJ2-2; 7 bases align to TRBD1. The CDR3 covers 15 residues. The germline V gene has CDR1 LNHDA and CDR2 SQIVND (reference sequence). The trim removed 6 bases at V and 6 bases at J, leaving 10 bases unmatched.

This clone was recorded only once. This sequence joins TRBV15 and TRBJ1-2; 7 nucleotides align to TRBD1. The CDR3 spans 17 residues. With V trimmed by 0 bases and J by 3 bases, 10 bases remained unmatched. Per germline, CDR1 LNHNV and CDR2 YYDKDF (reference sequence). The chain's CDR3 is CATSRDQAPTGHYGYTF. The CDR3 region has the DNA TGTGCCACCAGCAGAGATCAGGCGCCGACAGGGCACTATGGCTACACCTTC. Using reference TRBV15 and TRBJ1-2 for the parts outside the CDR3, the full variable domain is DAMVIQNPRYQVTQFGKPVTLSCSQTLNHNVMYWYQQKSSQAPKLLFHYYDKDFNNEADTPDNFQSRRPNTSFCFLDIRSPGLGDTAMYLCATSRDQAPTGHYGYTFGSGTRLTVV.

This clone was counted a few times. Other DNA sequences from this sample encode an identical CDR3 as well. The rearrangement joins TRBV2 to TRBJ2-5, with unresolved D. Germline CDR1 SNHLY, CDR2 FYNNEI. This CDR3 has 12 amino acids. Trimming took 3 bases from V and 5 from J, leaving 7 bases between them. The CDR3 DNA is TGTGCCAGCAGTGAGCGTAGGGAGACCCAGTACTTC. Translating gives CASSERRETQYF.

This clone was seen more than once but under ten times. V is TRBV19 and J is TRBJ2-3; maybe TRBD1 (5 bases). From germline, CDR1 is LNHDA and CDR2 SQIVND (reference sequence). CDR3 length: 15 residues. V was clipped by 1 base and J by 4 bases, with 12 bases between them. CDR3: CASSIVGAAADTQYF. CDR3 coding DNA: TGTGCCAGTAGTATAGTAGGGGCAGCTGCAGATACGCAGTATTTT.

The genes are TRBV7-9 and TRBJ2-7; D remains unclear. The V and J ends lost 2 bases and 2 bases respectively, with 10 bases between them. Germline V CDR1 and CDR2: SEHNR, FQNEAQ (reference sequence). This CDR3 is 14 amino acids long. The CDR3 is CASSLRADTYEQYF. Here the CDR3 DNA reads TGTGCCAGCAGCTTAAGGGCAGATACCTACGAGCAGTACTTC.

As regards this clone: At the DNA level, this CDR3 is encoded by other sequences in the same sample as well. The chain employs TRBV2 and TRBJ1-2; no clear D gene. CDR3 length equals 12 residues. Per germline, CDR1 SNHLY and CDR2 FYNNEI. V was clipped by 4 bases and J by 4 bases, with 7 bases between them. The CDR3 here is CASSVTSYGYTF. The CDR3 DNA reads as TGTGCCAGCAGTGTAACAAGCTATGGCTACACCTTC.

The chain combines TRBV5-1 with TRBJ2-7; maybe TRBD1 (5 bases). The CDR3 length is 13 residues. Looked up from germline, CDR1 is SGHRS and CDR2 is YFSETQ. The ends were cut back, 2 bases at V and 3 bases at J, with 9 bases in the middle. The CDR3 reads CASSLLGDYEQYF. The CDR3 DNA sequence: TGCGCCAGCAGCTTATTAGGGGACTACGAGCAGTACTTC.

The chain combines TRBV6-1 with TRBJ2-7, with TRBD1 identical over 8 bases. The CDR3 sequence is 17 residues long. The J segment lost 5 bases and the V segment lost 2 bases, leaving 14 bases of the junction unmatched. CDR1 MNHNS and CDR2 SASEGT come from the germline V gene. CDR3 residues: CASSELGVGTGSHEQYF. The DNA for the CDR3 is TGTGCCAGCAGTGAACTAGGGGTCGGGACAGGTTCCCACGAGCAGTACTTC.

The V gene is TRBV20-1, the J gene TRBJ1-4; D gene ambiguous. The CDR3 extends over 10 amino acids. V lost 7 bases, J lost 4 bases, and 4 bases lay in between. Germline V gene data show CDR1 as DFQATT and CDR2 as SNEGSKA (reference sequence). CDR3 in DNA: TGCAGTGTCTTTAATGAAAAACTGTTTTTT. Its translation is CSVFNEKLFF.

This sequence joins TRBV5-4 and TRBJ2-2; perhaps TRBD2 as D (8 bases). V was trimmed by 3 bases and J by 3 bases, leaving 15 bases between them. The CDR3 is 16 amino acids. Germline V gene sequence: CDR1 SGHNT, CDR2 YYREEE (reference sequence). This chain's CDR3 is CASSSRGTSHTGELFF. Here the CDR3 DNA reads TGTGCCAGCAGCTCCAGGGGGACTAGTCACACCGGGGAGCTGTTTTTT.